This TCR beta chain is from a study of blood T cell repertoires in COVID-19. Study in general: The cDNA or gDNA used as material had been derived from T cells, B-cell-depleted T cells, or PBMCs.

Germline V gene sequence: CDR1 SEHNR, CDR2 FQNEAQ (reference sequence). With 10 bases removed from V and 10 bases from J, the gap between germline ends came to 19 bases. The CDR3 covers 12 residues. Per the original methods: Reference gene primers were amplified, and this amplification served to estimate nucleated cell counts. Profiled with immunoSEQ multiplex PCR; TCRdb holds only in-frame clones, not every one. The D gene and trimming were derived from the DNA, and the V and J assignments and clone size from that table. The table has a few hundred thousand clones, roughly 80% seen once. Sequencing was done on a sample of peripheral blood. This sequence originates from a woman older than 75 with acute or convalescent COVID-19. V gene TRBV7-9 combines with J gene TRBJ1-1; D is unresolved. CDR3 bases: TGTGCCACACGCGGGGAGGGTGAGGGAGCTTTCTTT. Translating gives CATRGEGEGAFF.